Listed here is a single TCR beta chain. This clonotype occurred a few times. No cognate antigen has been identified for it. There are no base qualities to consult, and no much larger clone falls within one base. Donors were 40 or so systemically healthy Caucasian individuals from Russia aged about 6 to 100 years. Each donor gave ten milliliters of peripheral blood, collected into EDTA-treated Vacutainer tubes. Ficoll-Paque density-gradient centrifugation was used to isolate PBMCs, with at least 6.5 million per sample. Trizol reagent was used to extract total RNA from the PBMCs, yielding at least 6 micrograms per sample. Naive CD45RAhigh/CD27high T cell percentages were measured by flow cytometry on a PBMC aliquot from every donor. This sample was taken from a study of blood T cells in healthy people across ages (dated by TCRdb to 2015 to 2017). Turning to the overall study: Template switching captured roughly one uniquely barcoded TCR beta cDNA molecule per two T cells in model experiments. Using deep sequencing normalized with unique cDNA molecular identifiers, the study measured how TCR beta repertoire diversity changes with age. To avoid experimental bias, donors of different ages were distributed randomly across sequencing lanes. The donors were split into four age groups: young (average about 16 years), middle-aged (about 40), aged (more than 60) and long-lived (over 80). Using the same blood draw, the study looked at two additional independent replicas of 1 million unique cDNA reads for two donors, one aged 18 to 30 and the other aged 80 or older. The study at large found these results: Compared with the aged group, more naive CD4+ T cells, fewer expanded clones and increased TCR diversity were shown by the long-lived group, suggesting age selection. Bulk unsorted PBMC profiling prevented conclusive comparison of naive and antigen-experienced compartments. Estimates of total diversity from one million sequenced T cells were regarded as lower bounds and underestimates. As age increased, observed TCR beta diversity per million T cells dropped in a roughly linear way, and a significant reduction was already evident by age about 36. The percentage of naive T cells measured by flow cytometry correlated strongly with observed TCR beta diversity. Because donor CMV infection status was unknown, age-related changes in expanded clonotypes were potentially confounded.

Receptor libraries were prepared by 5' RACE. Sequencing was carried out with an Illumina HiSeq 2500. A second PCR of roughly 6 to 11 cycles was run with a J-beta primer mix and a sample-barcoded 5' primer. Each TCR beta cDNA molecule received a unique molecular identifier from a template-switch 5' adaptor carrying 12 random nucleotides. Each sample yielded at least 2.5 million CDR3-containing paired-end reads. First-strand cDNA was synthesized from all RNA with the Mint cDNA synthesis kit, primed by a TRBC-specific oligonucleotide. Following uracil-DNA glycosylase treatment, a first 18-cycle PCR with universal primers M1SS and BC2_uni_R was performed on all cDNA. In the paper's pipeline: For normalization, 1 million high-quality reads, each with a distinct molecular identifier, were randomly selected from each sample. Reads sharing molecular identifiers were discarded rather than binned into consensus sequences. MiTCR, run with a Q25 quality threshold and the strictest error-elimination algorithm, handled CDR3 identification, clonotype clustering and error correction. Lower-bound total TCR beta diversity was estimated with a nonparametric unseen species model using Euler transformation. The public reads were run again by TCRdb, first through fastp at Q25 and then through MiXCR, and only productive beta chains were kept. Rows with one shared CDR3 protein collapse into an entry with the most common genes and DNA. The V and J calls were not made by the authors but by TCRdb's processing. For this sample there are 600,000 or so distinct CDR3 sequences; under 55% appear just once. The ten most abundant clones make up 20% to 25% of the sample.

From a lookup of the germline V gene, CDR1 and CDR2 are SQVTM and ANQGSEA. Germline trimming amounts to 5 bases on V and 4 bases on J, with 8 as the count of junction bases outside the gene matches. From cysteine to phenylalanine, the CDR3 is 15 amino acids long. The DNA shown is the 45-base CDR3, in frame from base 1. Source material: blood. This receptor chain uses TRBV29-1 and TRBJ2-1; 10 of the junction bases match TRBD1. This sequence was found in a man older than 75 in good health. CDR3 protein: CSVPKGQGFYNEQFF. In nucleotide form, the sequence is TGCAGCGTTCCTAAGGGACAGGGGTTTTACAATGAGCAGTTCTTC.